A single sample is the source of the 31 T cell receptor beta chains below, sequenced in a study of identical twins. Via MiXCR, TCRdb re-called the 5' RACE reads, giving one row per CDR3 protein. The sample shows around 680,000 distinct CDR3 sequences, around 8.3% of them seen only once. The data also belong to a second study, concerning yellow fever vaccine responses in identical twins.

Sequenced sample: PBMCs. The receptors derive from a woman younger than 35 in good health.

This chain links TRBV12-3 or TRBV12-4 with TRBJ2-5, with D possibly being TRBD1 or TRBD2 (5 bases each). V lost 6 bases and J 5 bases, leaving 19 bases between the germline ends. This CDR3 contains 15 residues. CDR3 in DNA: TGTGCCAGCAGCCCCCGGGGCGCGGATGGGGAGACCCAGTACTTC. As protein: CASSPRGADGETQYF.

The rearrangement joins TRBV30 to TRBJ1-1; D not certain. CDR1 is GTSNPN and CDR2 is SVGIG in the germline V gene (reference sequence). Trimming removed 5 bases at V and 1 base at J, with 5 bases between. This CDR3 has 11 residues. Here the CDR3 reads CAWGTNTEAFF. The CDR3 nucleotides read TGTGCCTGGGGTACGAACACTGAAGCTTTCTTT.

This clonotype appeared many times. CDR3 bases: TGTGCCAGCAGTAAAGGGGGGAGCACAGATACGCAGTATTTT. It is translated as CASSKGGSTDTQYF. V and J are TRBV28 and TRBJ2-3, with D perhaps assigned TRBD1 or TRBD2 (6 bases each). CDR3 size: 14 residues. Trimming left V 5 bases short and J 0 bases short, with 9 bases between. Per germline, CDR1 MDHEN and CDR2 SYDVKM.

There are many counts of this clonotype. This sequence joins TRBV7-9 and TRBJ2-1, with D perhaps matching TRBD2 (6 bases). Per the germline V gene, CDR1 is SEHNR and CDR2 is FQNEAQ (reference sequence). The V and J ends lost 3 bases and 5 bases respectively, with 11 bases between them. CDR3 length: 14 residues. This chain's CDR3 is CASSLAGRDNEQFF. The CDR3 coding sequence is TGTGCCAGCAGCTTGGCGGGGAGAGACAATGAGCAGTTCTTC.

In nucleotides, the CDR3 is TGTGCCAGCAGCTTAGACAATAACTATGGCTACACCTTC. This sequence encodes CASSLDNNYGYTF. The chain links TRBV7-2 to TRBJ1-2; D gene uncertain. V was clipped by 1 base and J by 1 base, with 4 bases between them. The CDR3 has 13 amino acids. Germline CDR1 and CDR2: SGHTA and FQGNSA.

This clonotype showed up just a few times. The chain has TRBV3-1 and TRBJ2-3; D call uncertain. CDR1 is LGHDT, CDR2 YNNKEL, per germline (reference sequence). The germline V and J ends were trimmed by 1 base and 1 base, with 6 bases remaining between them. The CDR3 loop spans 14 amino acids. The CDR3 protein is CASSQGARTDTQYF. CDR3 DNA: TGTGCCAGCAGCCAAGGGGCCCGCACAGATACGCAGTATTTT.

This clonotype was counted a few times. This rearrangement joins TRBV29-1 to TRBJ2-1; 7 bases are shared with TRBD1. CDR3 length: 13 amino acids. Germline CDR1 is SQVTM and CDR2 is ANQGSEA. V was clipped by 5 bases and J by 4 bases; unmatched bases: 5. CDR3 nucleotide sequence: TGCAGCGTTTTACAGGGGTATTACAATGAGCAGTTCTTC. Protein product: CSVLQGYYNEQFF.

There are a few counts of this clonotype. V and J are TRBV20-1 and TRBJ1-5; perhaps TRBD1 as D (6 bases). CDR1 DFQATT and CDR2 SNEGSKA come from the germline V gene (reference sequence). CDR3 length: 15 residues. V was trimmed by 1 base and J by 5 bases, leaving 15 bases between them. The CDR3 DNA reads TGCAGTGCTAGAGGCGTAATTACAGGGTATCAGCCCCAGCATTTT. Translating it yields CSARGVITGYQPQHF.

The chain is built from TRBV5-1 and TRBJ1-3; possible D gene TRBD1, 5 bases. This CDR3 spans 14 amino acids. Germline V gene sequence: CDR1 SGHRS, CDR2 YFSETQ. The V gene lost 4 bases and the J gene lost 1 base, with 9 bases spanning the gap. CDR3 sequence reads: CASSAQGSGNTIYF. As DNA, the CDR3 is TGCGCCAGCAGCGCCCAGGGATCTGGAAACACCATATATTTT.

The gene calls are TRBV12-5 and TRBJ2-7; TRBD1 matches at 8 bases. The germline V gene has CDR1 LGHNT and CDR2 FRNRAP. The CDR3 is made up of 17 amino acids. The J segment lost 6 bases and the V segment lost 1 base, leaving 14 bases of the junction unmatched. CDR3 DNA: TGTGCTAGTGGTTTGGCCGTCTTAGGACAGGGACATGGCGAGCAGTACTTC. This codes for CASGLAVLGQGHGEQYF.

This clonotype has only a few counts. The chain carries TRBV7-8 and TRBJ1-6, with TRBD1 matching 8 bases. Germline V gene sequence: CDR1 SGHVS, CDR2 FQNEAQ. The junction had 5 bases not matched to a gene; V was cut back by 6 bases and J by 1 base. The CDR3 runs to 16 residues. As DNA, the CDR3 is TGTGCCAGCAGAACCACAGGGGGTTCCTATAATTCACCCCTCCACTTT. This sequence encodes CASRTTGGSYNSPLHF.

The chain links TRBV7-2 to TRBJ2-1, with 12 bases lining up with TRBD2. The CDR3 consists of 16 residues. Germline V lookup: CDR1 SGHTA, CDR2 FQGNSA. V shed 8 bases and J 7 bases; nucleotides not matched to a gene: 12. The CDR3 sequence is CASGSSGGDPRNEQFF. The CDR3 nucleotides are TGTGCCAGCGGTTCTAGCGGGGGGGACCCTAGGAATGAGCAGTTCTTC.

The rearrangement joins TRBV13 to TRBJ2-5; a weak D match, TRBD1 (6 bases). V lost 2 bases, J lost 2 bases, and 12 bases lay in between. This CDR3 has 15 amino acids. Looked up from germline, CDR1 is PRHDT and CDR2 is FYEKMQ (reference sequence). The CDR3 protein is CASSLMIQGQETQYF. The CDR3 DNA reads TGTGCCAGCAGCTTAATGATACAGGGACAAGAGACCCAGTACTTC.

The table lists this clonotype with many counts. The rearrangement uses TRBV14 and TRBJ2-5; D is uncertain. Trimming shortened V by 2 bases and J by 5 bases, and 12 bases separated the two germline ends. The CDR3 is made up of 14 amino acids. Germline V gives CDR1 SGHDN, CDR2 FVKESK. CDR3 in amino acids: CASSQYLGLETQYF. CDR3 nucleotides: TGTGCCAGCAGCCAATATCTGGGCTTGGAGACCCAGTACTTC. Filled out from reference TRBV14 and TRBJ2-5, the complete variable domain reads EAGVTQFPSHSVIEKGQTVTLRCDPISGHDNLYWYRRVMGKEIKFLLHFVKESKQDESGMPNNRFLAERTGGTYSTLKVQPAELEDSGVYFCASSQYLGLETQYFGPGTRLLVL.

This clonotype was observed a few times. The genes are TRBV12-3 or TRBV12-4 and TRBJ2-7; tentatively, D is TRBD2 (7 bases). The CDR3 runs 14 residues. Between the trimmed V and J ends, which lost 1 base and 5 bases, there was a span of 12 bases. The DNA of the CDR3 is TGTGCCAGCAGTTTAGGCGGGGGCCTGGACGAGCAGTACTTC. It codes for CASSLGGGLDEQYF.

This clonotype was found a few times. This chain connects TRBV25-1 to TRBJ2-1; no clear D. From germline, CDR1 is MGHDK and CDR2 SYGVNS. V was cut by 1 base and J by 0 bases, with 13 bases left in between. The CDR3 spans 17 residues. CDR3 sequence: CASSESVLIYSYNEQFF. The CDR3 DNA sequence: TGTGCCAGCAGTGAATCAGTTCTAATCTACTCCTACAATGAGCAGTTCTTC. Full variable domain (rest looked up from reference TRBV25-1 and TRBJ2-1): EADIYQTPRYLVIGTGKKITLECSQTMGHDKMYWYQQDPGMELHLIHYSYGVNSTEKGDLSSESTVSRIRTEHFPLTLESARPSHTSQYLCASSESVLIYSYNEQFFGPGTRLTVL.

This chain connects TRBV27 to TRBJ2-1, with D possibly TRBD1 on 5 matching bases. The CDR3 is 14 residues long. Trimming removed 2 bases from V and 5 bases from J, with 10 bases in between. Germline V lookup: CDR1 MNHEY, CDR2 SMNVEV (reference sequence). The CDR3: CASSLRGRNNEQFF. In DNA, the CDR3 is TGTGCCAGCAGTTTAAGGGGCAGGAACAATGAGCAGTTCTTC.

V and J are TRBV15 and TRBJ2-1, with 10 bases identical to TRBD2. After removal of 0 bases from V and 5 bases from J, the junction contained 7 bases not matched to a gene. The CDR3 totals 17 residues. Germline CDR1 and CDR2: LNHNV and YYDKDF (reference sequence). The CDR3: CATSRDPPGLAHNEQFF. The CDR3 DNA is TGTGCCACCAGCAGAGATCCCCCGGGACTAGCGCACAATGAGCAGTTCTTC.

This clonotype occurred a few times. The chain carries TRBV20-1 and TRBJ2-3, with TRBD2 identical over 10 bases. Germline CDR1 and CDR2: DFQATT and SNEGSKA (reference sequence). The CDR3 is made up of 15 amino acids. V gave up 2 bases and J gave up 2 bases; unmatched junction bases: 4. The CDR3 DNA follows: TGCAGTGCTAGATCCGGACTAGCGGCCACAGATACGCAGTATTTT. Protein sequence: CSARSGLAATDTQYF.

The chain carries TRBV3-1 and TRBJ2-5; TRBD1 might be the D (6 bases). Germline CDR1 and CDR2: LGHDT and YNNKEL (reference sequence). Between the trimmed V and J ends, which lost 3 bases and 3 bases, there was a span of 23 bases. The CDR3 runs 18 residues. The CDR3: CASSQQVPSWDNKETQYF. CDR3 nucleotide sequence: TGTGCCAGCAGCCAGCAGGTCCCTAGCTGGGACAACAAAGAGACCCAGTACTTC.

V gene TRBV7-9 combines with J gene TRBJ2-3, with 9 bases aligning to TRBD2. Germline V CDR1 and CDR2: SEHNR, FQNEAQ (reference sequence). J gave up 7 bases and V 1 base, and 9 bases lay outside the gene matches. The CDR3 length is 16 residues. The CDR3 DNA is TGTGCCAGCAGCTTAGGCTGGCGGGGGGGCCGCAATACGCAGTATTTT. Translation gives CASSLGWRGGRNTQYF.

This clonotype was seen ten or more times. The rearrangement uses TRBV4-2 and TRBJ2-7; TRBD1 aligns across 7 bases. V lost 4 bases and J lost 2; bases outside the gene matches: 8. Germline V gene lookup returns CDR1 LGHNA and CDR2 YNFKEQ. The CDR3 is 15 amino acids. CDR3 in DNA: TGTGCCAGCAGCCCCGACCAGACAGGGACCTACGAGCAGTACTTC. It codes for CASSPDQTGTYEQYF.

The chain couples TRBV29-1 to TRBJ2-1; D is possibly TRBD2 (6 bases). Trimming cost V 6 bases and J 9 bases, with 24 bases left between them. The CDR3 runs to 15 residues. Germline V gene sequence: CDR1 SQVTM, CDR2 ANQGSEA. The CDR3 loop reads CSVTGTFKPVGEQFF. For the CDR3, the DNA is TGCAGCGTAACCGGGACTTTTAAACCGGTTGGTGAGCAGTTCTTC.

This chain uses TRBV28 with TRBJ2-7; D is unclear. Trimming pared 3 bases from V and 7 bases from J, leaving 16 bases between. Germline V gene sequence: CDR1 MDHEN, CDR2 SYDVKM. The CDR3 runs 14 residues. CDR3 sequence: CASSLSSLPGEQYF. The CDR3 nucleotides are TGTGCCAGCAGTTTGTCCTCCCTGCCGGGTGAGCAGTACTTC.

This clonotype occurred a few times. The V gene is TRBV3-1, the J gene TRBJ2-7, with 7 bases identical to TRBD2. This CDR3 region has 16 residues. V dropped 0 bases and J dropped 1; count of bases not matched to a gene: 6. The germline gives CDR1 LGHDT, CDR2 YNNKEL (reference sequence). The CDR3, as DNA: TGTGCCAGCAGCCAAGAAACGACTAGCCTGTCCTACGAGCAGTACTTC. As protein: CASSQETTSLSYEQYF.

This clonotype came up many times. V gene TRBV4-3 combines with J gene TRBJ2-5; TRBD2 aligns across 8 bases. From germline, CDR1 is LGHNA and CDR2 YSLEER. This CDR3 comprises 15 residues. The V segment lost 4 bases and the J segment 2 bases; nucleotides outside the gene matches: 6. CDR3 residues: CASSPTSGSQETQYF. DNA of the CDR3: TGCGCCAGCAGCCCTACTAGCGGATCACAAGAGACCCAGTACTTC.

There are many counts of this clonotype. CDR3 in amino acids: CASSQDTTSVKTQYF. CDR3 coding DNA: TGTGCCAGCAGCCAAGATACGACTAGCGTGAAGACCCAGTACTTC. This chain uses TRBV3-1 with TRBJ2-5; TRBD2 matches 8 bases. The CDR3 sequence is 15 residues long. CDR1 LGHDT and CDR2 YNNKEL come from the germline V gene (reference sequence). V trimming: 0 bases; J trimming: 6 bases; junction bases outside the gene matches: 6.

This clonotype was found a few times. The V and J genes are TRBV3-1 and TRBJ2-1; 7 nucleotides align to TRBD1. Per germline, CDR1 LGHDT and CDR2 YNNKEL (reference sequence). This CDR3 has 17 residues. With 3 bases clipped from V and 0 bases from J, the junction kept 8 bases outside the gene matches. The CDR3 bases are TGTGCCAGCAGCCACGACAGGGTGGGGAGCTCCTACAATGAGCAGTTCTTC. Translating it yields CASSHDRVGSSYNEQFF.

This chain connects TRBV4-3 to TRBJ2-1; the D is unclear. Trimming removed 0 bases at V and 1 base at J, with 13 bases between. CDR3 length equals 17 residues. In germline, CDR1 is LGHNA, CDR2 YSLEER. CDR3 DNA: TGCGCCAGCAGCCAAGACGCGACGGGCGGATCCTACAATGAGCAGTTCTTC. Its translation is CASSQDATGGSYNEQFF.

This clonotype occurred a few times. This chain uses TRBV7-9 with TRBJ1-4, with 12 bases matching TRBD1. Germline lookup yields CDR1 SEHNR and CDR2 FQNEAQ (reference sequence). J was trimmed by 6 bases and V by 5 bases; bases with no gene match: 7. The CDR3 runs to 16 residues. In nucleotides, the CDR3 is TGTGCCAGCAGCCAGAACCGGGACAGGGGGCATGAAAAACTGTTTTTT. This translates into CASSQNRDRGHEKLFF.

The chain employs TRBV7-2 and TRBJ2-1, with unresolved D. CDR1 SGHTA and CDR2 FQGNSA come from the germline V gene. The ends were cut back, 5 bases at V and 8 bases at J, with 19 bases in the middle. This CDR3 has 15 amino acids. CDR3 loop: CASSPIGLRRDEQFF. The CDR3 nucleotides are TGTGCCAGCAGCCCTATAGGCCTTAGGCGCGATGAGCAGTTCTTC.